This T cell receptor (beta chain) was obtained from a study of T cell clonality in common variable immunodeficiency. Study observations and caveats: Compared with healthy controls, CVID subjects showed increased TCRbeta clonality, mostly in about a third. In common variable immunodeficiency, TCR beta chains reportedly carried fewer deletions and N-nucleotide insertions.

In its sample, this clone was seen many times. Its specificity is unknown. The read ends 3 residues shy of where the CDR3 ends; the end is completed using the germline J gene. Germline values: CDR1 MGHRA, CDR2 YSYEKL. CDR3 length equals 15 residues. V lost 2 bases, J lost 9 bases, and 10 bases stayed unmatched. Caucasian heritage predominated among both patients and controls. The data were produced by immunoSEQ multiplex PCR, yet TCRdb's version contains in-frame clones alone and is incomplete. The sample was found to contain about 44,000 clones, and every one recurs. The receptor comes from a person between 18 and 69 years old in good health. The chain joins TRBV4-1 to TRBJ2-1; TRBD1 matches 7 bases. The specimen was peripheral blood mononuclear cells. The CDR3 sequence is CASSQMVIGGVEQFF. Partial CDR3 DNA: TGCGCCAGCAGCCAAATGGTTATAGGGGGCGTTGAG.